These T cell receptor beta chains were read from a single sample in a study of cytomegalovirus exposure and HLA in healthy donors. Data came from immunoSEQ multiplex PCR; TCRdb stores just in-frame clones and leaves some out. The sample yields some 140,000 clones, about 74% seen once. Material for sequencing was PBMCs. The receptors stem from a man aged 25-40 years in good health and CMV-seronegative. The CDR3 runs from the conserved cysteine through the conserved F or W. D genes are given only for firm matches. The size entry is marked missing in some rows and otherwise reads once, few, many or a size class.

v_call: TRBV11-2
j_call: TRBJ2-1
d_call: TRBD1
clone_size: .
cdr3_length: 13
cdr3_aa: CASSLVGDRVEFF
cdr3_nt: TGTGCCAGCAGCTTAGTGGGAGACAGGGTCGAGTTCTTC

v_call: TRBV29-1
j_call: TRBJ2-1
d_call: TRBD2
clone_size: once
cdr3_length: 15
cdr3_aa: CSVAASGDSYNEQFF
cdr3_nt: TGCAGCGTTGCGGCTAGCGGGGACTCCTACAATGAGCAGTTCTTC

v_call: TRBV7-9
j_call: TRBJ2-1
d_call: TRBD1
clone_size: .
cdr3_length: 15
cdr3_aa: CASSLIGQGYNEQFF
cdr3_nt: TGTGCCAGCAGCTTAATTGGACAGGGCTACAATGAGCAGTTCTTC

v_call: TRBV27
j_call: TRBJ2-7
d_call: TRBD2
clone_size: .
cdr3_length: 14
cdr3_aa: CASSSSPGLGEQYF
cdr3_nt: TGTGCCAGCAGTTCATCTCCGGGACTAGGCGAGCAGTACTTC

v_call: TRBV28
j_call: TRBJ2-3
d_call: TRBD2
clone_size: .
cdr3_length: 15
cdr3_aa: CASSLIAGGGDTQYF
cdr3_nt: TGTGCCAGCAGTTTGATAGCGGGGGGGGGAGATACGCAGTATTTT

v_call: TRBV9
j_call: TRBJ2-6
d_call: .
clone_size: .
cdr3_length: 17
cdr3_aa: CASSVGASNSGANVLTF
cdr3_nt: TGTGCCAGCAGCGTAGGGGCCTCAAACTCTGGGGCCAACGTCCTGACTTTC

v_call: TRBV29-1
j_call: TRBJ1-2
d_call: .
clone_size: .
cdr3_length: 15
cdr3_aa: CSVVVVAYGGYGYTF
cdr3_nt: TGCAGCGTTGTTGTTGTAGCTTACGGCGGCTATGGCTACACCTTC

v_call: TRBV2
j_call: TRBJ2-3
d_call: .
clone_size: .
cdr3_length: 12
cdr3_aa: CASSVQGEGGYF
cdr3_nt: TGTGCCAGCAGTGTCCAGGGCGAAGGGGGGTATTTT

v_call: TRBV29-1
j_call: TRBJ2-1
d_call: .
clone_size: .
cdr3_length: 14
cdr3_aa: CSVEGQRQLNEQFF
cdr3_nt: TGCAGCGTTGAAGGGCAGCGGCAATTGAATGAGCAGTTCTTC

v_call: TRBV4-1
j_call: TRBJ2-1
d_call: TRBD2
clone_size: few
cdr3_length: 16
cdr3_aa: CASSQDWREGNNEQFF
cdr3_nt: TGCGCCAGCAGCCAAGACTGGCGGGAGGGAAACAATGAGCAGTTCTTC

v_call: TRBV2
j_call: TRBJ1-1
d_call: TRBD1
clone_size: .
cdr3_length: 12
cdr3_aa: CASRWDREEAFF
cdr3_nt: TGTGCCAGCAGATGGGACAGGGAAGAAGCTTTCTTT